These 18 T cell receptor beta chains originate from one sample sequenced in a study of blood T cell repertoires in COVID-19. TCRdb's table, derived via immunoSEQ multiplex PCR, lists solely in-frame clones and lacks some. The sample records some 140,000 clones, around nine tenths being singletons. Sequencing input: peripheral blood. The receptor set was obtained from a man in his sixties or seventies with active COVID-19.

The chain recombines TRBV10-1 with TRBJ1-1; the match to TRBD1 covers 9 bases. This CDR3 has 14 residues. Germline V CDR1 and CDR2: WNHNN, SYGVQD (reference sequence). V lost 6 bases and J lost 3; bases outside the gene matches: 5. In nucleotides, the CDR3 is TGCGCCAGCAGCGGACAGGGGACGGACACTGAAGCTTTCTTT. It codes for CASSGQGTDTEAFF.

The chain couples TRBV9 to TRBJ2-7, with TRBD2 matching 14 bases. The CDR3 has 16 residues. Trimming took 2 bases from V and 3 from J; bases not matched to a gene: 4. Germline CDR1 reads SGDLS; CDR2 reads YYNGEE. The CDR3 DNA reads TGTGCCAGCAGCGTGGGACTAGCGGGAGCCTACTACGAGCAGTACTTC. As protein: CASSVGLAGAYYEQYF.

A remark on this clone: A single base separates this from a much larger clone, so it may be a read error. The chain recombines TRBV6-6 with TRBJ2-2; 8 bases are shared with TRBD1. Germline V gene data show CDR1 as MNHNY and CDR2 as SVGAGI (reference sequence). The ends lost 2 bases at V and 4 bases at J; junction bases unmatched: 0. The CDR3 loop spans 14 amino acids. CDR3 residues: CASSYDRGTGELFF. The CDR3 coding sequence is TGTGCCAGCAGTTACGACAGGGGCACCGGGGAGCTGTTTTTT.

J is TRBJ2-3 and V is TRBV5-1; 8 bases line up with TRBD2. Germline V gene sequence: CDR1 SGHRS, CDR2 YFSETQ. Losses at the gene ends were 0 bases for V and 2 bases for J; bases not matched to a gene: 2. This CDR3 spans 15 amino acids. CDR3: CASSLAGGLTDTQYF. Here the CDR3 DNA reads TGCGCCAGCAGCTTGGCGGGGGGGCTCACAGATACGCAGTATTTT.

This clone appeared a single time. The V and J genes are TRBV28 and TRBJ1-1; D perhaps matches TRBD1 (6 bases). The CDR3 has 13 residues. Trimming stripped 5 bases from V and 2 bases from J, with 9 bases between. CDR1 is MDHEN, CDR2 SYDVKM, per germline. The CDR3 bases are TGTGCCAGCAGTCCGGGACATAACACTGAAGCTTTCTTT. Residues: CASSPGHNTEAFF.

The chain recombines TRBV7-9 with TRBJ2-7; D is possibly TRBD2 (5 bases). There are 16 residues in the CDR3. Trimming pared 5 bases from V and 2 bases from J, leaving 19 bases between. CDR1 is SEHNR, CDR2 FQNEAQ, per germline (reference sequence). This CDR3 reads CASSTVGRRDAYEQYF. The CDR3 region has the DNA TGTGCCAGCAGCACGGTCGGAAGACGGGATGCCTACGAGCAGTACTTC.

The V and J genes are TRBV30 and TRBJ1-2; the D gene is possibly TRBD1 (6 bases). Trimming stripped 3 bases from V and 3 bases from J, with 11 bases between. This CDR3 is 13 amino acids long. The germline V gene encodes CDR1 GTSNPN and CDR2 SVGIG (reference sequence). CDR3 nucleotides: TGTGCCTGGAGGCCAGGGGTCGACTATGGCTACACCTTC. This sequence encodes CAWRPGVDYGYTF.

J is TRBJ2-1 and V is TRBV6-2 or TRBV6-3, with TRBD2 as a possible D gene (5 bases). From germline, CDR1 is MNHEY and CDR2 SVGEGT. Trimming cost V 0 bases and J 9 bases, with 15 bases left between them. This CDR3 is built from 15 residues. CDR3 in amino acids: CASSYSLGGSSEQFF. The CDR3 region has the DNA TGTGCCAGCAGTTACTCCCTAGGAGGTTCAAGTGAGCAGTTCTTC.

The chain's CDR3 is CSVATGYSNQPQHF. As DNA, the CDR3 is TGCAGCGTCGCGACGGGATATAGCAATCAGCCCCAGCATTTT. V and J are TRBV29-1 and TRBJ1-5; D ambiguous. The V end lost 6 bases, the J end lost 0 bases, and 12 bases lay between the germline ends. This CDR3 region has 14 residues. CDR1 is SQVTM and CDR2 is ANQGSEA in the germline V gene.

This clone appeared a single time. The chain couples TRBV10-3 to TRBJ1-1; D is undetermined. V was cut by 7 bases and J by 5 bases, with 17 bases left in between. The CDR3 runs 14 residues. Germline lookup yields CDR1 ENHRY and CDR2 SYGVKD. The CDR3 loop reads CAITPSGKGTEAFF. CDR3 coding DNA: TGTGCCATCACCCCGAGCGGGAAGGGTACTGAAGCTTTCTTT.

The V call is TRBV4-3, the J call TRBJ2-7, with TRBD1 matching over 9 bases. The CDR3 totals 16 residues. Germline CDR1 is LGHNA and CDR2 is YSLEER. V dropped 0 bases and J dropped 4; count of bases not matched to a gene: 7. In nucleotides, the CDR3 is TGCGCCAGCAGCCAAGATAAGGGGACAGGGTTGTACGAGCAGTACTTC. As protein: CASSQDKGTGLYEQYF.

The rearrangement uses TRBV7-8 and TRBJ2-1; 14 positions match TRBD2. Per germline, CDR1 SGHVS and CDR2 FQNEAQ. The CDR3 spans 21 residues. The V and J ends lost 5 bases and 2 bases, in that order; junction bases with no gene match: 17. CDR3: CASSRGRGTSGRGGTYNEQFF. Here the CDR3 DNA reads TGTGCCAGCAGCCGCGGACGGGGGACTAGCGGGAGAGGTGGGACCTACAATGAGCAGTTCTTC.

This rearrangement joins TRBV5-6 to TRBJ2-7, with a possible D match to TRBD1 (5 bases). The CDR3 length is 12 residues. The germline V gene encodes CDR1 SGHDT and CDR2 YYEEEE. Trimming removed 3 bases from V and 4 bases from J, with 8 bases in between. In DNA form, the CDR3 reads TGTGCCAGCAGCTCCGACAGTTACGAGCAGTACTTC. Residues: CASSSDSYEQYF.

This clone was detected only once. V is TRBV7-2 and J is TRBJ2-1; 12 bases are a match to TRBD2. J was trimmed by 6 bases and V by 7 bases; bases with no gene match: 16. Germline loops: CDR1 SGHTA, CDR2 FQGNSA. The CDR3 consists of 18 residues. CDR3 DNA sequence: TGTGCCAGCACCGCCCGACTAGCGGGGGAACTTAGTGGCAATGAGCAGTTCTTC. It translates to CASTARLAGELSGNEQFF.

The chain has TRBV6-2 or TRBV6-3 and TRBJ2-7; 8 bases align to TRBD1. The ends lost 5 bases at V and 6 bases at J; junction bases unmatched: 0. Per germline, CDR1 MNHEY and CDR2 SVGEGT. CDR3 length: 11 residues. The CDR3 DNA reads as TGTGCCAGCAGTGACAGGGGCGAGCAGTACTTC. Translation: CASSDRGEQYF.

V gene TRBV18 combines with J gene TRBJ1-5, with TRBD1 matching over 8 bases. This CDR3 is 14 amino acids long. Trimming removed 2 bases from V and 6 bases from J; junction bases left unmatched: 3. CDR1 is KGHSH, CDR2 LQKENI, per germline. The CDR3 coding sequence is TGTGCCAGCTCACCATCAGGGGGCAGTCAGCCCCAGCATTTT. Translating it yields CASSPSGGSQPQHF.

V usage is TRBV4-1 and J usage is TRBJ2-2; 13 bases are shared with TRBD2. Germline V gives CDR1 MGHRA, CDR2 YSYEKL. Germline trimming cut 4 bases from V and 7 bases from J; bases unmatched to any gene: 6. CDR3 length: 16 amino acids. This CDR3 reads CASSRTSGRFDGELFF. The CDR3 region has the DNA TGCGCCAGCAGCCGGACTAGCGGGAGATTTGACGGGGAGCTGTTTTTT.

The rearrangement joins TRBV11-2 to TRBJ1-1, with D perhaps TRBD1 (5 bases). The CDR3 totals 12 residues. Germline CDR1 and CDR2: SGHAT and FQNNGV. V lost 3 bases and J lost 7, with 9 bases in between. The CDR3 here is CASSFSGGEAFF. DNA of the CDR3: TGTGCCAGCAGCTTTTCCGGGGGTGAAGCTTTCTTT. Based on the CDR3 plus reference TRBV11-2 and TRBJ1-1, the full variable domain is EAGVAQSPRYKIIEKRQSVAFWCNPISGHATLYWYQQILGQGPKLLIQFQNNGVVDDSQLPKDRFSAERLKGVDSTLKIQPAKLEDSAVYLCASSFSGGEAFFGQGTRLTVV.